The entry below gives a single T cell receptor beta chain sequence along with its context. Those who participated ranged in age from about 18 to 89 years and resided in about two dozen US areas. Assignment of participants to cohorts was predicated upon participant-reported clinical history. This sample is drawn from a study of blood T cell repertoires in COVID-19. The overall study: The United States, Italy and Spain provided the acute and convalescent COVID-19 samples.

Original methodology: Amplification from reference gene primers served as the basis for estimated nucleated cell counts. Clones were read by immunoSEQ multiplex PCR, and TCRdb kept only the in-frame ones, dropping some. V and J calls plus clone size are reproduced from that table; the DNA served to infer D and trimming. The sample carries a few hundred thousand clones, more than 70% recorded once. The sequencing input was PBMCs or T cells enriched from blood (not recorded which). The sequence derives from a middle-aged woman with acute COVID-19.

DNA of the CDR3: TGCAGCGTTGTTTTGGCGGGAGGGCGTTACAATGAGCAGTTCTTC. Its translation: CSVVLAGGRYNEQFF. The V gene is TRBV29-1, the J gene TRBJ2-1, with 9 bases lining up with TRBD2. The V gene end was trimmed by 4 bases and the J gene end by 4 bases; junction bases not matched to a gene: 8. This CDR3 contains 15 residues. The germline gives CDR1 SQVTM, CDR2 ANQGSEA.